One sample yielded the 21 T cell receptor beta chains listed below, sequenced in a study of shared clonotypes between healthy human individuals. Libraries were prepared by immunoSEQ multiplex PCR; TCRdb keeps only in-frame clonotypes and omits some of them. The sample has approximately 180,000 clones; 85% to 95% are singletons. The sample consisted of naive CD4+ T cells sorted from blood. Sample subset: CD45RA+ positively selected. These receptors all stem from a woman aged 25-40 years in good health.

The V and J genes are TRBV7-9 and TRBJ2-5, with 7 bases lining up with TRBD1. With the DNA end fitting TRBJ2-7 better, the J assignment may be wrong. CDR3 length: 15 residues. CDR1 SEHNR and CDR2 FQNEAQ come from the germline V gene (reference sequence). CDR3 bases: TGTGCCAGCAGCTTGGCGGACAGGAGCTCCTACGAGCAGTACTTC. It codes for CASSLADRSSYEQYF.

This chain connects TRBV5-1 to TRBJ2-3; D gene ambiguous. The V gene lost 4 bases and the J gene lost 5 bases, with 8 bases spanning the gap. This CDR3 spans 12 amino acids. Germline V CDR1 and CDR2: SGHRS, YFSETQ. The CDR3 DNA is TGCGCCAGCAGCGGTACAGTAGATACGCAGTATTTT. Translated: CASSGTVDTQYF.

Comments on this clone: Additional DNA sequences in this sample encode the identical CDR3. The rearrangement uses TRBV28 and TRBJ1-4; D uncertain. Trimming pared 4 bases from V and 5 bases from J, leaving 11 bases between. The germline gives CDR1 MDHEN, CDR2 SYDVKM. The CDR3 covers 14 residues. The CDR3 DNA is TGTGCCAGCAGTTCCGGGCAGTCAAATGAAAAACTGTTTTTT. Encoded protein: CASSSGQSNEKLFF.

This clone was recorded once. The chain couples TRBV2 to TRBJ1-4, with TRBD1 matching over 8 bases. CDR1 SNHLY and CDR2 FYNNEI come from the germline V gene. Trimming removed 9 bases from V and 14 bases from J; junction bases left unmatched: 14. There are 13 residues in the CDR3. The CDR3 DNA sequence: TGTGCCAGTGCACCGGGACAGGTTGCGTATCTGTTTTTT. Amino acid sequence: CASAPGQVAYLFF.

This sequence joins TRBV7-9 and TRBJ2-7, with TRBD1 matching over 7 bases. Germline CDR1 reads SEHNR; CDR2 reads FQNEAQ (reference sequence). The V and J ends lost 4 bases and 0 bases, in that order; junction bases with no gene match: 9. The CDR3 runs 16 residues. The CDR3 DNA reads TGTGCCAGCAGCTCCTTCGGACAGGTCGTCTCCTACGAGCAGTACTTC. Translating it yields CASSSFGQVVSYEQYF.

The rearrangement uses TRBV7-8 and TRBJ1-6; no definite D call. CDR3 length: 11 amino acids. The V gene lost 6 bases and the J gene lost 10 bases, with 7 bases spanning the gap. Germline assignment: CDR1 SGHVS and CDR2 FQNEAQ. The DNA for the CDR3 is TGTGCCAGCAGTGCCTTCTCACCCCTCCACTTT. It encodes CASSAFSPLHF.

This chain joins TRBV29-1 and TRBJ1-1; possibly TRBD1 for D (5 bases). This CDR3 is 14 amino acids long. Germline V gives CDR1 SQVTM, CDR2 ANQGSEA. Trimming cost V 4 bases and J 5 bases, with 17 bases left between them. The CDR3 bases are TGCAGCGTTGGAGGCGGGGACCTGGGGACTGAAGCTTTCTTT. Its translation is CSVGGGDLGTEAFF.

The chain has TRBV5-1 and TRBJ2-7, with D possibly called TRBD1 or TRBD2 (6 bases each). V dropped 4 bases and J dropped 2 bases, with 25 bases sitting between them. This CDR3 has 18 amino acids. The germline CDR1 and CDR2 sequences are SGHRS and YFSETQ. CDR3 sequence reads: CASSTNPGGAGAAYEQYF. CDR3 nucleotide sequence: TGCGCCAGCAGCACAAACCCCGGGGGCGCAGGGGCGGCCTACGAGCAGTACTTC.

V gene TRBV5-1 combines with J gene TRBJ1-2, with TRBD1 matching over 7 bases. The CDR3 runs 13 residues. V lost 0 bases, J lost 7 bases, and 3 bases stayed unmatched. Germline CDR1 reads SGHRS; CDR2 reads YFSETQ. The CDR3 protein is CASSLASGGGYTF. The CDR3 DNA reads TGCGCCAGCAGCTTGGCCTCAGGGGGTGGCTACACCTTC.

CDR3 in DNA: TGTGCCAGCAGTATAACAGGGGTCGCTGAAGCTTTCTTT. This encodes CASSITGVAEAFF. This rearrangement joins TRBV27 to TRBJ1-1; 7 nucleotides match TRBD1. Germline lookup yields CDR1 MNHEY and CDR2 SMNVEV (reference sequence). This CDR3 is built from 13 residues. V shed 5 bases, J shed 6 bases, and the junction held 6 bases outside the gene matches.

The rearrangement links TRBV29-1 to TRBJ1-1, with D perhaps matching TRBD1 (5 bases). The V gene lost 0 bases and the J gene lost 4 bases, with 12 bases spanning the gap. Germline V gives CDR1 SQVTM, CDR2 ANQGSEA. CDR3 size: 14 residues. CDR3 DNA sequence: TGCAGCGTTGAAGAGGGGACTAAGGGCACTGAAGCTTTCTTT. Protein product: CSVEEGTKGTEAFF.

The CDR3 DNA reads TGTGCCAGCGCCGGGACTCATTTTAATGAAAAACTGTTTTTT. The encoded protein is CASAGTHFNEKLFF. The rearrangement uses TRBV27 and TRBJ1-4, with D tentatively TRBD1 (5 bases). Germline lookup yields CDR1 MNHEY and CDR2 SMNVEV (reference sequence). CDR3 length equals 14 residues. V was trimmed by 8 bases and J by 4 bases, leaving 14 bases between them.

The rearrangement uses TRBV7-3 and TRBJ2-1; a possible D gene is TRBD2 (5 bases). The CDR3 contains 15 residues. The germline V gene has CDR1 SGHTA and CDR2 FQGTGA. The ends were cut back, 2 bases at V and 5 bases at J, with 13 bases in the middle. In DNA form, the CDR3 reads TGTGCCAGCAGCTTAGCCCAAACGGGAAACAATGAGCAGTTCTTC. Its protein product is CASSLAQTGNNEQFF.

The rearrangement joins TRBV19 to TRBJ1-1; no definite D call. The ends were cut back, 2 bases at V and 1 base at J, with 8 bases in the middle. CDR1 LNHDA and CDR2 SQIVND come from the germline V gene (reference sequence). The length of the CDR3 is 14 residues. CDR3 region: CASSIQSANTEAFF. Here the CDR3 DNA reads TGTGCCAGTAGTATACAGTCCGCGAACACTGAAGCTTTCTTT.

DNA for the CDR3: TGTGCCAGCAGCTTAGAAGCGGAAGGCGAGCAGTACTTC. Encoded protein: CASSLEAEGEQYF. The rearrangement joins TRBV11-2 to TRBJ2-5; possible D gene TRBD2, 5 bases. The J call may be incorrect, as the DNA end agrees better with TRBJ2-7. The germline V gene encodes CDR1 SGHAT and CDR2 FQNNGV. This CDR3 comprises 13 residues.

The CDR3 coding sequence is TGTGCCAGCAGTAACGACAGGGCCGTGGTCAATGAGCAGTTCTTC. It yields the protein CASSNDRAVVNEQFF. The J gene is TRBJ2-1, the V gene TRBV6-5, with TRBD1 matching 7 bases. CDR3 size: 15 residues. Germline assignment: CDR1 MNHEY and CDR2 SVGAGI. V dropped 5 bases and J dropped 6; count of bases not matched to a gene: 10.

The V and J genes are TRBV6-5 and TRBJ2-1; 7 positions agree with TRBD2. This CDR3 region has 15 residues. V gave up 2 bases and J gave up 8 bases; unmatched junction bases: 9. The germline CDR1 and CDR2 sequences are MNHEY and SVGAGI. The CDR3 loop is CASSYGGGPWDEQFF. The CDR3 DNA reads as TGTGCCAGCAGTTACGGGGGAGGGCCTTGGGATGAGCAGTTCTTC.

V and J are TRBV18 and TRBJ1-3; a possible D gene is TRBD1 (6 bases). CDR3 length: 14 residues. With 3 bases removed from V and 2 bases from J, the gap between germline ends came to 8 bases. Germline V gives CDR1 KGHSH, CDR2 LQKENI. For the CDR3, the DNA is TGTGCCAGCTCACCGCAGGGGCCTGGAAACACCATATATTTT. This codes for CASSPQGPGNTIYF.

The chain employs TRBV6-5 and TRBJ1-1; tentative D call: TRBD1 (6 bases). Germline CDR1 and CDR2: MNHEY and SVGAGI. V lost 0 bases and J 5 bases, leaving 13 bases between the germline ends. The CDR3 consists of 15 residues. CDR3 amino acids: CASSYSRVGATEAFF. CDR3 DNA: TGTGCCAGCAGTTACTCGAGGGTGGGGGCTACTGAAGCTTTCTTT.

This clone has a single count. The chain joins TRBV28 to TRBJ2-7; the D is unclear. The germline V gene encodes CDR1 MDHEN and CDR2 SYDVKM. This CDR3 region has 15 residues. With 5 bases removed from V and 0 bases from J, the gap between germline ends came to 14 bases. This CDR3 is CASSAPRMSSYEQYF. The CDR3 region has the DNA TGTGCCAGCAGTGCCCCCAGAATGAGCTCCTACGAGCAGTACTTC. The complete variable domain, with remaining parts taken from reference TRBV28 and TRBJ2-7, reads DVKVTQSSRYLVKRTGEKVFLECVQDMDHENMFWYRQDPGLGLRLIYFSYDVKMKEKGDIPEGYSVSREKKERFSLILESASTNQTSMYLCASSAPRMSSYEQYFGPGTRLTVT.

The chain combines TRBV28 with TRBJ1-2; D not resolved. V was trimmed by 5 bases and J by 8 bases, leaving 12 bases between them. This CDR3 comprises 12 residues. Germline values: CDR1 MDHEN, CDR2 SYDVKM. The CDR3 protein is CASSPLGQGYTF. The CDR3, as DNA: TGTGCCAGCAGTCCCCTTGGTCAAGGCTACACCTTC.